The 27 T cell receptor beta chains below all came from one sample that was sequenced in a study of T cell responses to AZD1222 COVID-19 vaccine. Method: immunoSEQ multiplex PCR; TCRdb's copy keeps in-frame clones and lacks some. The sample consists of some 140,000 clones, more than 90% of them appearing once. Material: peripheral blood, obtained on day 0 of AZD1222 vaccination. The receptors were gathered from an adult in good health.

This chain connects TRBV15 to TRBJ1-1; D call uncertain. This CDR3 contains 15 residues. CDR1 LNHNV and CDR2 YYDKDF come from the germline V gene (reference sequence). The V end lost 3 bases, the J end lost 1 base, and 12 bases lay between the germline ends. CDR3 nucleotide sequence: TGTGCCACCAGCAGGAAGGACCGACGGAACACTGAAGCTTTCTTT. Translating it yields CATSRKDRRNTEAFF.

The J gene is TRBJ1-3, the V gene TRBV5-1; 10 bases fit TRBD1. This CDR3 has 15 residues. The trim removed 4 bases at V and 7 bases at J, leaving 8 bases unmatched. Germline V gene data show CDR1 as SGHRS and CDR2 as YFSETQ. CDR3: CASSTQTGGRNTIYF. In nucleotides, the CDR3 is TGCGCCAGCAGCACCCAGACAGGGGGCCGGAACACCATATATTTT.

The table lists this clone with a few counts. V gene TRBV28 combines with J gene TRBJ1-2; 10 bases line up with TRBD1. Trimming took 8 bases from V and 3 from J; bases not matched to a gene: 18. The CDR3 is 18 amino acids. Germline V CDR1 and CDR2: MDHEN, SYDVKM. Here the CDR3 DNA reads TGTGCCAGCGGGGGATTATTCGGGACAGGGGCCAACTACTATGGCTACACCTTC. Protein sequence: CASGGLFGTGANYYGYTF.

V gene TRBV15 combines with J gene TRBJ1-2; no definite D call. The CDR3 sequence is 15 residues long. V was shortened by 3 bases and J by 4 bases, with 15 bases between the two germline ends. Germline V gene data show CDR1 as LNHNV and CDR2 as YYDKDF (reference sequence). The DNA for the CDR3 is TGTGCCACCAGCAGTGACGGCGGGGTTGGCTATGGCTACACCTTC. Translation gives CATSSDGGVGYGYTF.

The chain uses TRBV29-1 and TRBJ2-1, with 13 bases matching TRBD2. Germline trimming cut 3 bases from V and 4 bases from J; bases unmatched to any gene: 9. The CDR3 is 17 residues long. Per germline, CDR1 SQVTM and CDR2 ANQGSEA. The CDR3 region has the DNA TGCAGCGTTGAGGGACTAGCGGGAAGGGGGCTTTACAATGAGCAGTTCTTC. It is translated as CSVEGLAGRGLYNEQFF.

There are a few counts of this clone. This chain links TRBV2 with TRBJ1-5, with no clear D. The ends were cut back, 7 bases at V and 4 bases at J, with 17 bases in the middle. Germline loops: CDR1 SNHLY, CDR2 FYNNEI. This CDR3 spans 15 amino acids. CDR3 in DNA: TGTGCCAGCACCCCCCATTCCAGGAGAAATCAGCCCCAGCATTTT. Its protein product is CASTPHSRRNQPQHF.

This chain joins TRBV7-9 and TRBJ1-1; tentative D call: TRBD1 (5 bases). The germline gives CDR1 SEHNR, CDR2 FQNEAQ (reference sequence). The CDR3 runs to 16 residues. V was shortened by 4 bases and J by 1 base, with 16 bases between the two germline ends. CDR3 DNA: TGTGCCAGCAGCTGGGGCGGGTTGGGGCCGAACACTGAAGCTTTCTTT. As protein: CASSWGGLGPNTEAFF.

Here the CDR3 DNA reads TGTGCCAGCAGCCAAGATCTGGGACTAGCGGTAGATACGCAGTATTTT. Protein sequence: CASSQDLGLAVDTQYF. V gene TRBV4-2 combines with J gene TRBJ2-3; 11 bases match TRBD2. The V gene end was trimmed by 0 bases and the J gene end by 5 bases; junction bases not matched to a gene: 4. CDR1 is LGHNA and CDR2 is YNFKEQ in the germline V gene. The CDR3 sequence is 16 residues long.

The gene calls are TRBV5-1 and TRBJ2-7, with 7 positions matching TRBD2. J gave up 5 bases and V 0 bases, and 11 bases lay outside the gene matches. The germline V gene has CDR1 SGHRS and CDR2 YFSETQ. The CDR3 is 16 residues long. Here the CDR3 DNA reads TGCGCCAGCAGCTTGGGGATAGCGGGTTTTCAAAACGAGCAGTACTTC. It translates to CASSLGIAGFQNEQYF.

V is TRBV10-3 and J is TRBJ1-1, with D possibly matching TRBD1 (5 bases). Germline CDR1 and CDR2: ENHRY and SYGVKD. V lost 0 bases, J lost 0 bases, and 8 bases lay in between. This CDR3 spans 15 amino acids. CDR3 sequence reads: CAISESRGMNTEAFF. CDR3 DNA: TGTGCCATCAGTGAGTCCCGGGGGATGAACACTGAAGCTTTCTTT.

The genes are TRBV28 and TRBJ2-7; possibly TRBD2 for D (6 bases). V lost 6 bases and J lost 0, with 9 bases in between. Germline CDR1 and CDR2: MDHEN and SYDVKM. CDR3 length: 13 amino acids. The DNA of the CDR3 is TGTGCCAGCAGATGGGGAGGCTCCTACGAGCAGTACTTC. It encodes CASRWGGSYEQYF. The entire variable domain, with the rest obtained from reference TRBV28 and TRBJ2-7, is as follows: DVKVTQSSRYLVKRTGEKVFLECVQDMDHENMFWYRQDPGLGLRLIYFSYDVKMKEKGDIPEGYSVSREKKERFSLILESASTNQTSMYLCASRWGGSYEQYFGPGTRLTVT.

The genes are TRBV11-2 and TRBJ2-7, with TRBD2 matching 11 bases. CDR3 length: 17 residues. Germline trimming cut 2 bases from V and 1 base from J; bases unmatched to any gene: 7. Germline V gene sequence: CDR1 SGHAT, CDR2 FQNNGV. The CDR3 coding sequence is TGTGCCAGCAGCTTATCTAGCGGGGGGCTATGGTCCTACGAGCAGTACTTC. Its protein is CASSLSSGGLWSYEQYF.

The chain couples TRBV3-1 (or the pseudogene TRBV3-2) to TRBJ2-1, with TRBD2 matching over 14 bases. Germline V gives CDR1 LGHDT, CDR2 YNNKEL (reference sequence). V trimming: 4 bases; J trimming: 9 bases; junction bases outside the gene matches: 5. The CDR3 runs 15 residues. The CDR3 sequence is CASSRGTSGRGEQFF. The CDR3 coding sequence is TGTGCCAGCAGCCGAGGGACTAGCGGGAGAGGTGAGCAGTTCTTC.

The gene calls are TRBV4-2 and TRBJ1-2; 7 nucleotides align to TRBD1. V gave up 0 bases and J gave up 5 bases; unmatched junction bases: 6. Germline V gives CDR1 LGHNA, CDR2 YNFKEQ. CDR3 size: 15 residues. CDR3 DNA: TGTGCCAGCAGCCAAGATTTCTCCAGGGGGTATGGCTACACCTTC. The encoded protein is CASSQDFSRGYGYTF.

This sequence joins TRBV7-2 and TRBJ1-6; possible D gene TRBD1, 5 bases. The V gene lost 4 bases and the J gene lost 6 bases, with 13 bases spanning the gap. CDR3 length equals 15 residues. CDR1 SGHTA and CDR2 FQGNSA come from the germline V gene. The CDR3 DNA follows: TGTGCCAGCAGCTCATATGGGGGGAGTAATTCACCCCTCCACTTT. Its protein product is CASSSYGGSNSPLHF.

This chain joins TRBV11-2 and TRBJ2-1; no reliable D call. Germline V gene data show CDR1 as SGHAT and CDR2 as FQNNGV. The CDR3 is 12 amino acids. V was trimmed by 0 bases and J by 8 bases, leaving 5 bases between them. DNA of the CDR3: TGTGCCAGCAGCTTAGAGTTATATGAGCAGTTCTTC. Translation: CASSLELYEQFF. Full variable domain (rest looked up from reference TRBV11-2 and TRBJ2-1): EAGVAQSPRYKIIEKRQSVAFWCNPISGHATLYWYQQILGQGPKLLIQFQNNGVVDDSQLPKDRFSAERLKGVDSTLKIQPAKLEDSAVYLCASSLELYEQFFGPGTRLTVL.

The chain combines TRBV7-3 with TRBJ2-1, with 9 positions matching TRBD1. Trimming took 5 bases from V and 8 from J; bases not matched to a gene: 7. The V gene's germline CDR1 is SGHTA and CDR2 FQGTGA. The CDR3 totals 14 residues. CDR3 nucleotide sequence: TGTGCCAGCAGCCGGGACAGGGCCATGGATGAGCAGTTCTTC. This sequence encodes CASSRDRAMDEQFF. Full variable domain (missing parts from reference TRBV7-3 and TRBJ2-1): GAGVSQTPSNKVTEKGKYVELRCDPISGHTALYWYRQSLGQGPEFLIYFQGTGAADDSGLPNDRFFAVRPEGSVSTLKIQRTERGDSAVYLCASSRDRAMDEQFFGPGTRLTVL.

This chain uses TRBV11-3 with TRBJ1-6; D is unclear. CDR3 length: 13 amino acids. Germline CDR1 SGHNT, CDR2 YENEEA. V lost 0 bases and J 10 bases, leaving 7 bases between the germline ends. The CDR3 loop is CASSLDPPSPLHF. CDR3 sequence (DNA): TGTGCCAGCAGCTTAGACCCCCCCTCACCCCTCCACTTT.

The genes are TRBV5-4 and TRBJ2-7, with 9 bases fitting TRBD2. Unmatched junction bases numbered 15, after V lost 4 bases and J lost 4 bases. CDR1 SGHNT and CDR2 YYREEE come from the germline V gene (reference sequence). CDR3 length: 17 amino acids. The chain's CDR3 is CASSLGTSSSGGYEQYF. The CDR3 bases are TGTGCCAGCAGCCTCGGGACTAGCTCCAGCGGCGGGTACGAGCAGTACTTC.

The chain uses TRBV7-6 and TRBJ2-7, with 8 bases lining up with TRBD1. V was clipped by 4 bases and J by 7 bases; unmatched bases: 12. The CDR3 consists of 15 residues. CDR1 and CDR2 from the germline V gene are SGHVS and FNYEAQ. This CDR3 is CASSSQGARADEQYF. CDR3 in DNA: TGTGCCAGCAGCTCGCAGGGGGCGCGGGCAGATGAGCAGTACTTC.

This chain connects TRBV4-2 to TRBJ1-1, with 7 bases matching TRBD1. Germline CDR1 and CDR2: LGHNA and YNFKEQ. This CDR3 comprises 15 residues. V was clipped by 1 base and J by 1 base; unmatched bases: 3. CDR3 amino acids: CASSQGQGSNTEAFF. DNA for the CDR3: TGTGCCAGCAGCCAAGGACAGGGTTCGAACACTGAAGCTTTCTTT.

The chain carries TRBV6-2 or TRBV6-3 and TRBJ1-1, with D tentatively TRBD1 (5 bases). The V gene lost 2 bases and the J gene lost 6 bases, with 13 bases spanning the gap. The CDR3 extends over 14 amino acids. CDR1 is MNHEY, CDR2 SVGEGT, per germline. CDR3 coding DNA: TGTGCCAGCAGTTACGGGAGGGGAGGAGCTGAAGCTTTCTTT. Its protein product is CASSYGRGGAEAFF.

This clone came up once. The CDR3 loop is CASSSTSGNTIYF. CDR3 nucleotides: TGTGCCAGCAGTTCTACGTCTGGAAACACCATATATTTT. The gene calls are TRBV11-2 and TRBJ1-3; D gene ambiguous. Germline assignment: CDR1 SGHAT and CDR2 FQNNGV. This CDR3 spans 13 amino acids. With 6 bases removed from V and 1 base from J, the gap between germline ends came to 7 bases.

This chain links TRBV27 with TRBJ1-3; D possibly corresponds to TRBD1 (6 bases). Between the trimmed V and J ends, which lost 3 bases and 3 bases, there was a span of 21 bases. CDR1 is MNHEY and CDR2 is SMNVEV in the germline V gene (reference sequence). The CDR3 contains 18 residues. CDR3 residues: CASSFTALGGSSGNTIYF. Written as DNA, the CDR3 is TGTGCCAGCAGTTTTACCGCCCTAGGGGGAAGTAGTGGAAACACCATATATTTT.

The genes are TRBV10-3 and TRBJ2-3; possible D gene TRBD1, 6 bases. V was trimmed by 7 bases and J by 3 bases, leaving 11 bases between them. CDR3 size: 13 residues. Germline assignment: CDR1 ENHRY and CDR2 SYGVKD. The CDR3 DNA follows: TGTGCCATCACAGGGGATGGGACAGATACGCAGTATTTT. Translated: CAITGDGTDTQYF.

This sequence joins TRBV5-5 and TRBJ2-6; D is unclear. The V end was cut by 3 bases, the J end by 0 bases, with 4 bases between. The CDR3 runs 14 residues. From germline, CDR1 is SGHKS and CDR2 YYEKEE (reference sequence). As DNA, the CDR3 is TGTGCCAGCAGCTCGGGCTCTGGGGCCAACGTCCTGACTTTC. This sequence encodes CASSSGSGANVLTF. The variable domain in full, completed from reference TRBV5-5 and TRBJ2-6, reads DAGVTQSPTHLIKTRGQQVTLRCSPISGHKSVSWYQQVLGQGPQFIFQYYEKEERGRGNFPDRFSARQFPNYSSELNVNALLLGDSALYLCASSSGSGANVLTFGAGSRLTVL.

The chain carries TRBV7-3 and TRBJ1-1, with 8 bases matching TRBD1. CDR3 length: 15 amino acids. The germline V gene encodes CDR1 SGHTA and CDR2 FQGTGA. The junction had 5 bases not matched to a gene; V was cut back by 4 bases and J by 1 base. CDR3 region: CASSSDRAGNTEAFF. DNA of the CDR3: TGTGCCAGCAGCTCGGACAGGGCCGGGAACACTGAAGCTTTCTTT.